The 8 T cell receptor beta chains below were found in one sample sequenced in a study of cytomegalovirus exposure and HLA in healthy donors. With 60 Vbeta and 13 Jbeta primers, the PCR was carried out. Method: immunoSEQ multiplex PCR; TCRdb's copy keeps in-frame clones and lacks some. The top ten clones hold around 1.9% of a sample with about 220,000 clones, about 75% of them seen once. Material: PBMCs. Receptors were obtained from a male donor in good health and CMV-seronegative.

This clone occurred once. The V call is TRBV10-2, the J call TRBJ2-1; D is possibly TRBD2 (5 bases). The germline V gene encodes CDR1 WSHSY and CDR2 SAAADI. V was trimmed by 6 bases and J by 4 bases, leaving 16 bases between them. The CDR3 runs 15 residues. CDR3 in DNA: TGCGCCAGCAGAAAAAGCGGAGATAATTACAATGAGCAGTTCTTC. Translation gives CASRKSGDNYNEQFF.

The rearrangement uses TRBV7-2 and TRBJ1-4; 7 nucleotides match TRBD1. The CDR3 covers 12 residues. V was clipped by 2 bases and J by 13 bases; unmatched bases: 4. Germline V gene lookup returns CDR1 SGHTA and CDR2 FQGNSA. The CDR3 nucleotides are TGTGCCAGCAGCTTACCCCAGGGGGGACTGTTTTTT. This translates into CASSLPQGGLFF.

The V and J genes are TRBV5-6 and TRBJ2-7; possibly TRBD1 for D (6 bases). V was pared by 7 bases and J by 2 bases, with 19 bases between. Germline V CDR1 and CDR2: SGHDT, YYEEEE. The CDR3 spans 15 residues. CDR3 DNA sequence: TGTGCCAGCTTTGACCATGACAGGCCCGCCTACGAGCAGTACTTC. Encoded protein: CASFDHDRPAYEQYF.

The table lists this clone with a few counts. The J gene is TRBJ2-7, the V gene TRBV5-6, with 12 positions matching TRBD2. Per the germline V gene, CDR1 is SGHDT and CDR2 is YYEEEE. With V trimmed by 0 bases and J by 1 base, 11 bases remained unmatched. The CDR3 has 19 amino acids. CDR3 sequence: CASSLEGLAGTVVSYEQYF. DNA of the CDR3: TGTGCCAGCAGCTTGGAAGGACTAGCGGGAACCGTCGTTTCCTACGAGCAGTACTTC. Full variable domain (outside the CDR3, taken from reference TRBV5-6 and TRBJ2-7): DAGVTQSPTHLIKTRGQQVTLRCSPKSGHDTVSWYQQALGQGPQFIFQYYEEEERQRGNFPDRFSGHQFPNYSSELNVNALLLGDSALYLCASSLEGLAGTVVSYEQYFGPGTRLTVT.

The chain couples TRBV4-3 to TRBJ2-1, with 7 bases lining up with TRBD2. CDR1 is LGHNA, CDR2 YSLEER, per germline. V shed 2 bases, J shed 4 bases, and the junction held 5 bases outside the gene matches. CDR3 length equals 15 residues. Here the CDR3 DNA reads TGCGCCAGCAGCCAATTAGCGGGCGAATACAATGAGCAGTTCTTC. Encoded protein: CASSQLAGEYNEQFF.

In its sample, this clone was seen a few times. The chain recombines TRBV6-1 with TRBJ2-3; possibly TRBD2 for D (5 bases). Looked up from germline, CDR1 is MNHNS and CDR2 is SASEGT. The germline V and J ends were trimmed by 4 bases and 2 bases, with 10 bases remaining between them. CDR3 length: 14 residues. For the CDR3, the DNA is TGTGCCAGCAGTGGCGGACTTCCCACAGATACGCAGTATTTT. Its protein product is CASSGGLPTDTQYF.

The J gene is TRBJ1-3, the V gene TRBV5-6, with no clear D. This CDR3 region has 18 residues. The germline V gene encodes CDR1 SGHDT and CDR2 YYEEEE. The V end was cut by 0 bases, the J end by 0 bases, with 16 bases between. This CDR3 reads CASSLAATGSLSGNTIYF. CDR3 bases: TGTGCCAGCAGCTTGGCCGCCACGGGGTCCCTCTCTGGAAACACCATATATTTT.

The genes are TRBV5-5 and TRBJ2-7, with 12 positions matching TRBD2. Losses at the gene ends were 4 bases for V and 0 bases for J; bases not matched to a gene: 2. CDR1 SGHKS and CDR2 YYEKEE come from the germline V gene (reference sequence). The CDR3 has 15 residues. Here the CDR3 DNA reads TGTGCCAGCAGCCTAGCGGGAGGGCCCTCCTACGAGCAGTACTTC. It yields the protein CASSLAGGPSYEQYF.